Listed below are T cell receptor beta chains from one sample, sequenced in a study of T cells in Graves' hyperthyroidism and ophthalmopathy. One entry per CDR3 protein, called by TCRdb with MiXCR from the multiplex PCR reads. The sample carries approximately 500,000 distinct CDR3 sequences, 40% to 55% recorded once. Sequenced: peripheral blood or thyroid tissue (not recorded which). The receptors shown here come from a woman younger than 30 with Graves' hyperthyroidism. Each CDR3 is given without its conserved first and last residue. Clone sizes are given selectively: once, few, many, or a class where the clone is expanded.

>many|TRBV19|TRBJ1-2
ASSTNVVTSGPYGYT
>many|TRBV6-1|TRBJ1-3
ASSEIPGSTIY
>NA|TRBV20-1|TRBJ2-2
SAATSGRAAFANTGELF
>NA|TRBV10-3|TRBJ2-5
AISRGGTSGRRETQY
>NA|TRBV7-8|TRBJ2-1
ASSPKTGGPYNEQF
>many|TRBV7-9|TRBJ2-7
ASSYASDGYEQY
>NA|TRBV29-1|TRBJ2-2
SKRGKVDTGELF
>NA|TRBV19|TRBJ1-5
ASTILVGGETQH
>NA|TRBV29-1|TRBJ2-2
SVEDWGSGNTGELF
>NA|TRBV20-1|TRBJ2-2
SAQRTGELF
>NA|TRBV12-3/TRBV12-4|TRBJ1-2
ASSRGQGYGNYGYT
>NA|TRBV20-1|TRBJ1-2
SAKQATNYGYT
>many|TRBV24-1|TRBJ1-2
ATTGRNYGYT